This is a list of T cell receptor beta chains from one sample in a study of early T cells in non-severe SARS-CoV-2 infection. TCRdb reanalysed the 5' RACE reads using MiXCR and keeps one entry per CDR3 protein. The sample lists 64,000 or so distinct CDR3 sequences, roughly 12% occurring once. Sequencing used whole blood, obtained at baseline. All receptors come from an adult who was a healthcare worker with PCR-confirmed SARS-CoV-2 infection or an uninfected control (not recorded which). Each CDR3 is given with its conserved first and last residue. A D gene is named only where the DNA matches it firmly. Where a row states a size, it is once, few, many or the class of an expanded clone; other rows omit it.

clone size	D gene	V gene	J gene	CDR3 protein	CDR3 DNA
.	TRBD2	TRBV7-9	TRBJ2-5	CASSRGVGETQYF	TGTGCCAGCAGCCGGGGGGTAGGAGAGACCCAGTACTTC
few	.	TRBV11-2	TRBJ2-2	CASSLITARTTGELFF	TGTGCCAGCAGCTTAATCACCGCGAGAACCACCGGGGAGCTGTTTTTT
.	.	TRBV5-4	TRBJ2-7	CASNRKDGRGGEQYF	TGTGCCAGCAACCGTAAGGACGGCAGGGGTGGCGAGCAGTACTTC
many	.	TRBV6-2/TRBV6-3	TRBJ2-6	CASRNRDPGANVLTF	TGTGCCAGCAGGAACAGGGACCCTGGGGCCAACGTCCTGACTTTC
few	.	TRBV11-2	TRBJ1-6	CASSFWGRDGENSPLHF	TGTGCCAGCAGCTTTTGGGGCCGGGACGGGGAAAATTCACCCCTCCACTTT
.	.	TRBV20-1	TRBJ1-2	CSAIYTATINYGYTF	TGCAGTGCAATCTACACCGCTACAATTAACTATGGCTACACCTTC
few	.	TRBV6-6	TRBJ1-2	CASSPTAIHGYTF	TGTGCCAGCAGTCCGACCGCGATCCATGGCTACACCTTC
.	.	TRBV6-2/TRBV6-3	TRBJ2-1	CASSYSTRPPMNEQFF	TGTGCCAGCAGTTACTCGACTAGGCCCCCAATGAATGAGCAGTTCTTC
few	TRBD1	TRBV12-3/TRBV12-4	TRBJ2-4	CASSLGTGYIAKNIQYF	TGTGCCAGCAGTTTGGGGACAGGGTATATAGCCAAAAACATTCAGTACTTC
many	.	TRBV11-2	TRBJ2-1	CASSFEREQFF	TGTGCCAGCAGCTTCGAGCGCGAGCAGTTCTTC
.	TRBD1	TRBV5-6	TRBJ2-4	CASSRGTAWTNIQYF	TGTGCCAGCAGCCGAGGGACAGCCTGGACAAACATTCAGTACTTC
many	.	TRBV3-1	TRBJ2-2	CASSQDRNPANTGELFF	TGTGCCAGCAGCCAAGATCGGAACCCCGCGAACACCGGGGAGCTGTTTTTT
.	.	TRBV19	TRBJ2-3	CASSIMGYQGTQYF	TGTGCCAGTAGTATAATGGGCTATCAGGGGACGCAGTATTTT
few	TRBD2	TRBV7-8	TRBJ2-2	CASSGLAGRTGELFF	TGTGCCAGCAGCGGACTAGCGGGGAGAACCGGGGAGCTGTTTTTT
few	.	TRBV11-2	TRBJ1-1	CASSFVRTTEAFF	TGTGCCAGCAGCTTTGTCAGAACCACTGAAGCTTTCTTT
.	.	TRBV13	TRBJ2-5	CASSLGFSRLQETQYF	TGTGCCAGCAGCTTAGGTTTCTCCCGACTCCAAGAGACCCAGTACTTC
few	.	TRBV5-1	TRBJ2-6	CASSLGGRTSGANVLTF	TGCGCCAGCAGCTTGGGTGGACGGACCTCTGGGGCCAACGTCCTGACTTTC
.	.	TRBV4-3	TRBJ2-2	CASSQEFRGTTGELFF	TGCGCCAGCAGCCAAGAGTTCAGGGGAACCACCGGGGAGCTGTTTTTT
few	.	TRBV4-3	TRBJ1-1	CASSQDHLGGTEAFF	TGCGCCAGCAGCCAAGATCATCTGGGAGGGACTGAAGCTTTCTTT
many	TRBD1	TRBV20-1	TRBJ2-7	CSASKTGTGAYEQYF	TGCAGTGCTTCAAAAACCGGGACAGGGGCCTACGAGCAGTACTTC
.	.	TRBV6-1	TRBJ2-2	CASSERQGWNTGELFF	TGTGCCAGCAGTGAAAGGCAGGGGTGGAACACCGGGGAGCTGTTTTTT
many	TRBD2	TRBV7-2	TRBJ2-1	CASSFRLAGGFWDEQFF	TGTGCCAGCAGCTTCCGCCTAGCGGGGGGATTTTGGGATGAGCAGTTCTTC
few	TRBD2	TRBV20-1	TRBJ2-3	CSAPRSGGAADTQYF	TGCAGTGCGCCGAGAAGCGGGGGGGCCGCAGATACGCAGTATTTT
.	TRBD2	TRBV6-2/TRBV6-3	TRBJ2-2	CASQNGGKTGELFF	TGTGCCAGCCAAAACGGGGGGAAGACCGGGGAGCTGTTTTTT